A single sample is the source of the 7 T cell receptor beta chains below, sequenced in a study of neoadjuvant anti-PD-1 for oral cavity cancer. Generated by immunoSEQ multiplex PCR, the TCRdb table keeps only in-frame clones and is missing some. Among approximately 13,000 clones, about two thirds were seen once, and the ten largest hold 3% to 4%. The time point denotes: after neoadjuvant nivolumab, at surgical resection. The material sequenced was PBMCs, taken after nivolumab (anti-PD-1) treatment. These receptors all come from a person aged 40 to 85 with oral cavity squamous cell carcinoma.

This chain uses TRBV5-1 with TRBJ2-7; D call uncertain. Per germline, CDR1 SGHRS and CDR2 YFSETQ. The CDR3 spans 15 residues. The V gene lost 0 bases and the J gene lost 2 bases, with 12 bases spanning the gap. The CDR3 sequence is CASSLAGENAYEQYF. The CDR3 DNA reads TGCGCCAGCAGCTTGGCAGGAGAGAATGCCTACGAGCAGTACTTC.

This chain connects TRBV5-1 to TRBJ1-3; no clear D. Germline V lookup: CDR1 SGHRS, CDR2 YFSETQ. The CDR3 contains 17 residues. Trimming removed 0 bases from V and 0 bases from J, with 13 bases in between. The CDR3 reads CASSLEPPGSSGNTIYF. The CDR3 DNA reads TGCGCCAGCAGCTTGGAACCGCCCGGGAGCTCTGGAAACACCATATATTTT.

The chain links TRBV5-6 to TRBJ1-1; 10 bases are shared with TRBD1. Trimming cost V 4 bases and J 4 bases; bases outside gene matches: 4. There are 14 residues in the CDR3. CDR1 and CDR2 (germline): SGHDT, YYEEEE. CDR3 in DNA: TGTGCCAGCAGCCTTAGGACAGGGGGCACTGAAGCTTTCTTT. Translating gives CASSLRTGGTEAFF.

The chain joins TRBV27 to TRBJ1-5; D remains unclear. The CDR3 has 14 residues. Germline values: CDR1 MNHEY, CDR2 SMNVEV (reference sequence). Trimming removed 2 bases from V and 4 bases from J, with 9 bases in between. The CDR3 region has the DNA TGTGCCAGCAGTTTAGGGTGGGGAAATCAGCCCCAGCATTTT. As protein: CASSLGWGNQPQHF.

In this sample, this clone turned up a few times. For the CDR3, the DNA is TGTGCCAGCAGCCAAGTAAGGTGGCAGGACCAACTGTTCTTC. This codes for CASSQVRWQDQLFF. The chain recombines TRBV14 with TRBJ2-1; D call uncertain. V was clipped by 1 base and J by 15 bases, with 19 bases between them. Germline V gene lookup returns CDR1 SGHDN and CDR2 FVKESK. The CDR3 runs 14 residues.

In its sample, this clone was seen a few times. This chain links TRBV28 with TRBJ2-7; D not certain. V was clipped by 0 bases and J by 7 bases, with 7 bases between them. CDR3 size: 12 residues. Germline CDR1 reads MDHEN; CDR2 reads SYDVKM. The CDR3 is CASSLWPREQYF. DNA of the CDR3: TGTGCCAGCAGTTTATGGCCTCGGGAGCAGTACTTC.

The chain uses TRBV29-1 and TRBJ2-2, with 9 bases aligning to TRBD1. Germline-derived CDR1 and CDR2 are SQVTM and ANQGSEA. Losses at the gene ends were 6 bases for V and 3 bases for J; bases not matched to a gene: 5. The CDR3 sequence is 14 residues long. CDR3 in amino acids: CSVAGTGYTGELFF. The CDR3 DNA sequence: TGCAGCGTCGCCGGGACAGGGTACACCGGGGAGCTGTTTTTT.